These T cell receptor beta chains were read from a single sample in a study of OX40 agonist ivuxolimab in advanced cancers. This table comes from immunoSEQ multiplex PCR, and its TCRdb copy is limited to in-frame clones, with some not included. This sample has approximately 69,000 clones, with about three quarters found just once. The specimen was CD4+ or CD8+ T cells sorted from blood, collected in a trial of the OX40 agonist ivuxolimab. All receptors come from an adult with an advanced solid tumor such as melanoma, head and neck, liver or kidney cancer. The CDR3 runs from the conserved cysteine through the conserved F or W. A D gene is named only where the DNA matches it firmly. Clone size is stated in some rows and not others, as once, few, many or a class when expanded.

v_call	cdr3_length	clone_size	j_call	d_call	cdr3_nt	cdr3_aa
TRBV6-1	13	-	TRBJ2-3	-	TGTGCCTCCCGGCCCCGAGGGGGAGATACGCAGTATTTT	CASRPRGGDTQYF
TRBV6-4	13	once	TRBJ1-5	TRBD1	TGTGCCAGCCGGACAGGGATACAGCAGCCCCAGCATTTT	CASRTGIQQPQHF
TRBV5-1	14	-	TRBJ2-5	-	TGCGCCAGCAGCTTGGGGGGGAAGCCAGCGGCCCAGTACTTC	CASSLGGKPAAQYF
TRBV7-2	13	few	TRBJ2-4	-	TGTGCCAGCAGCCGAGGGGCAGAAAACATTCAGTACTTC	CASSRGAENIQYF
TRBV18	14	-	TRBJ1-1	-	TGTGCCAGCTCACCACCCCCCCTGAACACTGAAGCTTTCTTT	CASSPPPLNTEAFF
TRBV19	14	few	TRBJ2-3	-	TGTGCCAGTAGTATAGAGGGGTCCGGAGATACGCAGTATTTT	CASSIEGSGDTQYF
TRBV18	15	-	TRBJ2-2	TRBD1	TGTGCCAGCTCACTGGGACAGGCTAACACCGGGGAGCTGTTTTTT	CASSLGQANTGELFF
TRBV6-6	16	-	TRBJ1-6	-	TGTGCCAGCAGTTACGACGGGAACTCCTATAATTCACCCCTCCACTTT	CASSYDGNSYNSPLHF
TRBV9	17	-	TRBJ2-2	-	TGTGCCAGCAGCGTAGTGGGGTCAGGATCGAACACCGGGGAGCTGTTTTTT	CASSVVGSGSNTGELFF
TRBV18	14	-	TRBJ1-6	-	TGTGCCAGCTCCCAGACAGCAGTTAATTCACCCCTCCACTTT	CASSQTAVNSPLHF
TRBV5-1	14	few	TRBJ2-3	-	TGCGCCAGCAGCTTGGCCGTCTTTACAGATACGCAGTATTTT	CASSLAVFTDTQYF
TRBV9	20	-	TRBJ2-6	TRBD1	TGTGCCAGCAGCGTAAAGGACGGGACAGGTACCTTTCTGGGGGCCAACGTCCTGACTTTC	CASSVKDGTGTFLGANVLTF
TRBV7-2	13	-	TRBJ1-5	TRBD1	TGTGCCAGCAGCGACGACAGGGCTCAGCCCCAGCATTTT	CASSDDRAQPQHF
TRBV5-1	14	-	TRBJ2-7	TRBD2	TGCGCCAGCAGCTCTACTAGCGGCTCCTACGAGCAGTACTTC	CASSSTSGSYEQYF
TRBV28	15	-	TRBJ2-1	-	TGTGCCAGCACCGAAAGCAAGGGGGGTTACAATGAGCAGTTCTTC	CASTESKGGYNEQFF
TRBV5-1	16	-	TRBJ2-1	TRBD2	TGCGCCAGCAGCAGAGACAGCGGGGGGGCCTACAATGAGCAGTTCTTC	CASSRDSGGAYNEQFF
TRBV11-3	14	-	TRBJ2-2	-	TGTGCCAGCAGCCTAAGGCCCCTAGTGGGGGAGCTGTTTTTT	CASSLRPLVGELFF
TRBV2	16	-	TRBJ2-2	TRBD1	TGTGCCAGTCTGTTATCCGGGACAGGGGGAACCGGGGAGCTGTTTTTT	CASLLSGTGGTGELFF
TRBV6-5	15	-	TRBJ2-4	TRBD2	TGTGCCAGCAGACGACTAGCGGGAGCCAAAAACATTCAGTACTTC	CASRRLAGAKNIQYF
TRBV5-1	16	-	TRBJ2-3	TRBD2	TGCGCCAGCAGCCTTCTCCCTCTAGCGGGCACAGATACGCAGTATTTT	CASSLLPLAGTDTQYF
TRBV5-1	13	-	TRBJ2-1	-	TGCGCCAGCAGCTTGGCACAACGGAATGAGCAGTTCTTC	CASSLAQRNEQFF
TRBV7-5	16	once	TRBJ2-1	-	TGTGTCAGAAGCCCGGTAGCGGGAGGGCCACACAATGAGCAGTTCTTC	CVRSPVAGGPHNEQFF
TRBV7-9	15	once	TRBJ2-2	-	TGTGCCAGCAGCAAACAGGGAGCAAGGACCGGGGAGCTGTTTTTT	CASSKQGARTGELFF
TRBV28	15	-	TRBJ1-1	-	TGTGCCAGCAGGCCACCGAGGGGGGTGAACACTGAAGCTTTCTTT	CASRPPRGVNTEAFF
TRBV10-1	12	-	TRBJ2-3	-	TGCGCCAGCAGCGGGAACACAGATACGCAGTATTTT	CASSGNTDTQYF
TRBV30	10	-	TRBJ2-2	-	TGTGCCTGGAGCACCGGGGAGCTGTTTTTT	CAWSTGELFF
TRBV5-4	14	-	TRBJ1-2	TRBD1	TGTGCCAGCAGCTCGGGACAGACTAACTATGGCTACACCTTC	CASSSGQTNYGYTF
TRBV2	12	few	TRBJ2-7	-	TGTGCCACCCGGCAGGGATCCTACGAGCAGTACTTC	CATRQGSYEQYF
TRBV6-5	15	-	TRBJ1-2	-	TGTGCCAGCAGTTACAAAAAGGGTCGGGACTATGGCTACACCTTC	CASSYKKGRDYGYTF
TRBV7-9	13	-	TRBJ1-1	-	TGTGCCAGCAGCTCCACACGAAACACTGAAGCTTTCTTT	CASSSTRNTEAFF
TRBV7-2	15	-	TRBJ1-5	-	TGTGCCAGCAGCCGGGCCCCGTGGGGCAATCAGCCCCAGCATTTT	CASSRAPWGNQPQHF
TRBV27	10	-	TRBJ2-7	-	TGTGCCAGCGGCCAGTACGAGCAGTACTTC	CASGQYEQYF